This TCR beta chain appears in the sequencing data of a study of T cells after yellow fever vaccination. The length of the CDR3 is 13 residues. Germline V CDR1 and CDR2: MNHEY, SVGAGI. The ends were cut back, 4 bases at V and 8 bases at J, with 12 bases in the middle. Study-level results: Peaking on day 5 versus 15, the secondary response was faster but weaker. The bulk population could contribute abundant contaminating clonotypes to FACS-sorted repertoires. Clonotypes shared by both compartments, CD4 and CD8, made up a small share. Clones from primary vaccination mostly reappeared after the booster (roughly 97% CD4, around 90% CD8).

A remark on this clonotype: Its antigen is still unknown.

TCRdb analysed the 5' RACE reads with MiXCR anew, one entry per CDR3 protein. The sample lists under 300,000 distinct CDR3 sequences; 6.9% were seen once. The source material was CD4+ T cells sorted from PBMCs, sampled 15 days after the yellow fever booster vaccination. This sequence joins TRBV6-5 and TRBJ2-1, with D hard to call. The sequence was obtained from a man aged 30 to 39 who received the YFV17D yellow fever vaccine. This CDR3 reads CASSLIVDDEQFF. The CDR3 DNA sequence: TGTGCCAGCAGTTTAATAGTTGATGATGAGCAGTTCTTC.